This TCR beta chain was obtained from a study of T cell responses to AZD1222 COVID-19 vaccine. Whole-study findings and limits: Reports say nearly half of spike-specific TCRs go after unmutated variant regions. Donors were chiefly white British, with a greater number of females, and clonal diversity was perhaps underestimated. Increased Spike-specific TCR breadth and depth were observed after two AZD1222 doses.

This table comes from immunoSEQ multiplex PCR, and its TCRdb copy is limited to in-frame clones, with some not included. This table holds 150,000 to 200,000 clones, 85% to 90% found once. The CDR3 has 13 amino acids. Trimming took off 3 bases at V and 5 bases at J, with 10 bases between the two ends. Germline CDR1 is KGHSH and CDR2 is LQKENI. Concerning this clone: What it recognizes is unknown.

The material was peripheral blood, obtained on day 0 of AZD1222 vaccination. The V and J genes are TRBV18 and TRBJ2-5; D not resolved. The source is an adult in good health. CDR3 region: CASSPNVGETQYF. CDR3 DNA sequence: TGTGCCAGCTCACCGAATGTGGGGGAGACCCAGTACTTC. Full variable domain (rest looked up from reference TRBV18 and TRBJ2-5): NAGVMQNPRHLVRRRGQEARLRCSPMKGHSHVYWYRQLPEEGLKFMVYLQKENIIDESGMPKERFSAEFPKEGPSILRIQQVVRGDSAAYFCASSPNVGETQYFGPGTRLLVL.